This T cell receptor beta chain derives from a study of CD8 T cells in Susac syndrome. The CDR3 is 15 residues long. J gave up 7 bases and V 6 bases, and 9 bases lay outside the gene matches. Reverse transcription of 0.5 to 1 ug RNA was performed with random hexamers. The authors amplified TCR beta CDR3 across 54 Vbeta and 13 Jbeta using immunoSEQ multiplex PCR. One entry per CDR3 protein, called by TCRdb with MiXCR from the immunoSEQ multiplex PCR reads. The sample records around 120,000 distinct CDR3 sequences, 85% to 95% being singletons. The T cells that were sequenced for TCR beta were CD8+ and CD4+ cells from blood.

The sample comprised CD4+ T cells from PBMCs. The chain combines TRBV12-3 or TRBV12-4 with TRBJ2-3, with 11 bases aligning to TRBD1. This TCR derives from a human donor with multiple sclerosis. The CDR3 DNA sequence: TGTGCCAGCAGGCCCGGGACAGGGGGTCAATATACGCAGTATTTT. Its translation: CASRPGTGGQYTQYF.